This TCR beta chain was documented in a study of CD8+ T cells in alopecia areata. Turning to the study itself: Tofacitinib continued for 6 to 18 months and was then withheld for 6 months.

Extraction of RNA preceded its reverse transcription into cDNA, which served as the sequencing template. Clones were read by immunoSEQ multiplex PCR, and TCRdb kept only the in-frame ones, dropping some. The sample has roughly 200,000 clones; roughly two fifths are singletons. Germline V gene sequence: CDR1 MDHEN, CDR2 SYDVKM. The CDR3 has 15 amino acids. J was trimmed by 5 bases and V by 7 bases; bases with no gene match: 10. As for treatment: oral pan-JAK inhibitor, 5-10 mg twice daily. It was from alopecia areata patients that lesional scalp punch biopsies and peripheral blood were collected. V and J are TRBV28 and TRBJ1-5, with 8 bases lining up with TRBD1. The specimen was CD4+ T cells sorted from blood, collected at approximately week 39, from a patient treated with tofacitinib. This sequence originates from a human donor with alopecia areata. The CDR3 region has the DNA TGTGCCAGCACCATTGGGGGGACAGGCTATCAGCCCCAGCATTTT. It translates to CASTIGGTGYQPQHF. Together with reference TRBV28 and TRBJ1-5, the CDR3 gives the full variable domain: DVKVTQSSRYLVKRTGEKVFLECVQDMDHENMFWYRQDPGLGLRLIYFSYDVKMKEKGDIPEGYSVSREKKERFSLILESASTNQTSMYLCASTIGGTGYQPQHFGDGTRLSIL.